The present TCR beta chain was sequenced within a study of cytomegalovirus exposure and HLA in healthy donors. The wider study: In terms of ancestry, the Caucasian-associated cluster contained more than 65% of the roughly 400 genotyped donors.

Whole-study results and caveats: A later analysis reportedly found fewer N-insertions in an Asian-associated ancestry cluster than the approximately 700-donor mean. In a later analysis, the majority of CMV-associated beta chains seemingly showed HLA restriction.

The PCR ran on 60 Vbeta and 13 Jbeta primers. This table comes from immunoSEQ multiplex PCR, and its TCRdb copy is limited to in-frame clones, with some not included. Of around 150,000 clones in the sample, 72% are singletons; the top ten hold approximately 2%. As concerns this clone: Its antigen remains unidentified.

Germline lookup yields CDR1 SQVTM and CDR2 ANQGSEA. The trim removed 5 bases at V and 7 bases at J, leaving 11 bases unmatched. The CDR3 is made up of 15 amino acids. Sequences were obtained from PBMCs. This sequence was found in a man in his forties in good health and CMV-seronegative. This chain connects TRBV29-1 to TRBJ2-1, with 10 bases matching TRBD2. CDR3 loop: CSVRTTSGYTNEQFF. The CDR3 DNA is TGCAGCGTTAGGACGACTAGCGGGTATACGAATGAGCAGTTCTTC.